The T cell receptor (beta chain) described here comes from a study of PD-1 blockade in classical Hodgkin lymphoma. Time point given: cycle 4 day 1 (C4D1), after less than 7 weeks of nivolumab. Every patient was affected by relapse after autologous stem cell transplantation, while exposure to brentuximab vedotin was not uniform. Study conclusions and caveats: According to reports, newly diagnosed patients had lower baseline TCR diversity than healthy donors, and relapsed/refractory patients had lower baseline TCR diversity still. Patients were excluded if nivolumab began under 1 year after ASCT (the autologous transplant).

Clones were read by immunoSEQ multiplex PCR, and TCRdb kept only the in-frame ones, dropping some. In the table there are about 33,000 clones, about 72% of which are singletons. The germline CDR1 and CDR2 sequences are LNHDA and SQIVND (reference sequence). V dropped 3 bases and J dropped 7; count of bases not matched to a gene: 15. CDR3 length: 16 amino acids. Details on this clone: Antigen: not known.

The receptor was isolated from a human donor with classical Hodgkin lymphoma. The sequencing used peripheral blood mononuclear cells (PBMCs), collected before the fourth cycle of nivolumab. The chain combines TRBV19 with TRBJ2-7; 7 positions match TRBD2. The CDR3 region has the DNA TGTGCCAGTAGTATCCGCGCGGGAGCCCTAGGAAGGGAGCAGTACTTC. This gives the protein CASSIRAGALGREQYF.